Following are 6 T cell receptor beta chains from one sample sequenced in a study of T cell responses to AZD1222 COVID-19 vaccine. The protocol was immunoSEQ multiplex PCR, while the TCRdb copy is restricted to in-frame clones and leaves out a portion. In the table there are about 120,000 clones, 92% of which are singletons. Sequences were derived from peripheral blood, sampled on day 0 of AZD1222 vaccination. These TCRs come from an adult in good health.

This chain links TRBV28 with TRBJ2-5; TRBD1 matches 7 bases. This CDR3 is built from 14 residues. Per the germline V gene, CDR1 is MDHEN and CDR2 is SYDVKM. Trimming removed 7 bases from V and 5 bases from J; junction bases left unmatched: 10. CDR3 in amino acids: CASKLTGRGETQYF. DNA of the CDR3: TGTGCCAGCAAACTGACAGGGCGTGGGGAGACCCAGTACTTC.

The chain joins TRBV7-2 to TRBJ2-3; 9 nucleotides line up with TRBD2. Germline-derived CDR1 and CDR2 are SGHTA and FQGNSA. This CDR3 spans 19 amino acids. V shed 1 base, J shed 2 bases, and the junction held 13 bases outside the gene matches. The CDR3 DNA reads TGTGCCAGCAGCTTAGAGTATCCCCTAGCGGGGACGAACACAGATACGCAGTATTTT. Encoded protein: CASSLEYPLAGTNTDTQYF.

For this clone: Other DNA sequences from this sample encode an identical CDR3 as well. This chain uses TRBV27 with TRBJ2-2, with no clear D. CDR3 length: 12 residues. CDR1 and CDR2 from the germline V gene are MNHEY and SMNVEV (reference sequence). The V gene lost 3 bases and the J gene lost 6 bases, with 5 bases spanning the gap. The CDR3 loop is CASSLRPGELFF. The CDR3 DNA sequence: TGTGCCAGCAGTTTGAGGCCCGGGGAGCTGTTTTTT.

This rearrangement joins TRBV19 to TRBJ1-6; TRBD1 agrees at 7 bases. CDR3 length: 14 residues. Germline V lookup: CDR1 LNHDA, CDR2 SQIVND (reference sequence). The trim removed 4 bases at V and 8 bases at J, leaving 5 bases unmatched. CDR3 residues: CASSNGDSDSPLHF. The CDR3 DNA follows: TGTGCCAGTAGTAACGGGGACAGTGATTCACCCCTCCACTTT.

CDR3 sequence reads: CASSFLTGDEKLFF. CDR3 nucleotide sequence: TGTGCCAGCAGTTTTTTGACAGGGGATGAAAAACTGTTTTTT. The V call is TRBV27, the J call TRBJ1-4, with 8 nucleotides matching TRBD1. The CDR3 has 14 residues. The V segment lost 3 bases and the J segment 6 bases; nucleotides outside the gene matches: 3. In germline, CDR1 is MNHEY, CDR2 SMNVEV (reference sequence).

This rearrangement joins TRBV18 to TRBJ2-1; 7 nucleotides match TRBD1. CDR1 is KGHSH, CDR2 LQKENI, per germline. Trimming cost V 1 base and J 9 bases; bases outside gene matches: 12. The CDR3 extends over 16 amino acids. The CDR3 sequence: CASSPREQGPKGEQFF. DNA for the CDR3: TGTGCCAGCTCACCACGGGAACAGGGGCCCAAAGGTGAGCAGTTCTTC.